This TCR beta chain was sequenced during a study of blood T cells in healthy people across ages. Next came a second PCR, run for about 6 to 12 cycles, which used a sample-barcoded 5' primer along with a J-beta primer mix. TCRdb processed the 5' RACE reads anew with MiXCR; each CDR3 protein has one entry. The repertoire holds approximately 810,000 distinct CDR3 sequences, with more than 25% as singletons. The CDR3 length is 15 residues. Germline V CDR1 and CDR2: SGHTA, FQGNSA. With 5 bases clipped from V and 11 bases from J, the junction kept 14 bases outside the gene matches. V and J are TRBV7-2 and TRBJ2-5, with 10 positions matching TRBD2. This TCR was sampled from a woman of 80 years or more in good health. Sample: blood. For the CDR3, the DNA is TGTGCCAGCAGCAAGCGGGAGGGCGGTAACAATGAGCAGTACTTC. This codes for CASSKREGGNNEQYF.